The present T cell receptor beta chain was sequenced within a study (dated by TCRdb to between 2021 and 2024). Broad study findings and their caveats: According to the authors, more investigation is needed, including longitudinal sampling and evaluation of a control group.

There are 16 amino acids in the CDR3, from cysteine to phenylalanine inclusive. The retained sequence is limited to the CDR3, 48 bases, with the frame set at the first base. The CDR1 and CDR2 encoded by the germline V gene are SGHRS and YFSETQ. V is cut by 1 base and J by 0 bases, and the space between the germline ends is 11 bases. PBMCs were isolated from peripheral blood, and TCR beta sequencing was performed on genomic DNA from unsorted PBMCs. Survey-level sequencing on the immunoSEQ platform was used to profile TCR beta chain repertoires. In the authors' own workflow: CDR3 amino acid length spectratypes and V-J pairing frequencies were compared, and repertoire diversity was measured with the inverse Simpson index. Clonotypes specific to SARS-CoV-2, CMV, influenza A and EBV were annotated by matching TCR beta CDR3 sequences against VDJdb. TCRdb stores this immuneACCESS table with in-frame sequences only. Part of the clones is absent; in the studies checked, under half of the shortfall reflects unresolved V genes, and no reason is known for the rest. D and trimming were read from the DNA, whereas the V and J calls and clone size are those reported in that table. The table for this sample lists 40,000 to 55,000 clones; approximately 95% of them were counted only once. Approximately 11% of the sample is taken by the ten largest.

In the case of this clone: Its binding antigen is unknown. No per-base quality is available; no much larger clone lies one base away.

The sample taken for sequencing was PBMCs. The rearrangement joined TRBV5-1 to TRBJ2-4; a tentative D match to TRBD2 spans 6 bases. The clonotype was recovered from a man in his forties with rheumatoid arthritis. In nucleotides, the sequence is TGCGCCAGCAGCTTGAAGGCGGGACTAGCCAAAAACATTCAGTACTTC. Its protein reads: CASSLKAGLAKNIQYF.